One sample yielded the 7 T cell receptor beta chains listed below, sequenced in a study of OX40 agonist ivuxolimab in advanced cancers. Assay used: immunoSEQ multiplex PCR; TCRdb lists only in-frame clones, some missing. The table includes about 67,000 clones, nearly 90% detected once. The specimen was CD4+ or CD8+ T cells sorted from blood, collected in a trial of the OX40 agonist ivuxolimab. The receptors here all came from an adult with an advanced solid tumor such as melanoma, head and neck, liver or kidney cancer.

In nucleotides, the CDR3 is TGCGCCAGCAGCCAAGAATCTCGGGGGTCCTCTAACTATGGCTACACCTTC. This encodes CASSQESRGSSNYGYTF. The V gene is TRBV4-1, the J gene TRBJ1-2, with D maybe TRBD1 (5 bases). The V gene lost 0 bases and the J gene lost 0 bases, with 14 bases spanning the gap. The CDR3 totals 17 residues. Germline V gene data show CDR1 as MGHRA and CDR2 as YSYEKL.

The rearrangement joins TRBV7-2 to TRBJ1-2, with 9 positions matching TRBD1. The CDR3 sequence is 14 residues long. V dropped 3 bases and J dropped 8; count of bases not matched to a gene: 7. Germline V CDR1 and CDR2: SGHTA, FQGNSA. The CDR3 coding sequence is TGTGCCAGCAGCTTGGGGGACAGGGCCCGCGGCTACACCTTC. It specifies CASSLGDRARGYTF. Full variable domain (outside the CDR3, taken from reference TRBV7-2 and TRBJ1-2): GAGVSQSPSNKVTEKGKDVELRCDPISGHTALYWYRQSLGQGLEFLIYFQGNSAPDKSGLPSDRFSAERTGGSVSTLTIQRTQQEDSAVYLCASSLGDRARGYTFGSGTRLTVV.

This chain links TRBV10-2 with TRBJ1-1; tentative D call: TRBD1 (5 bases). The ends were cut back, 7 bases at V and 3 bases at J, with 27 bases in the middle. This CDR3 has 18 residues. Germline V gene lookup returns CDR1 WSHSY and CDR2 SAAADI. The CDR3 sequence: CASTQSDSSIGKDTEAFF. The CDR3 coding sequence is TGCGCCAGCACCCAAAGCGACAGTTCAATTGGTAAGGACACTGAAGCTTTCTTT.

The genes are TRBV16 and TRBJ1-3; weak D call: TRBD1 (6 bases). CDR1 is KGHSY, CDR2 FQNENV, per germline. V was trimmed by 0 bases and J by 2 bases, leaving 8 bases between them. There are 15 residues in the CDR3. CDR3 region: CASSQSPGAGNTIYF. DNA for the CDR3: TGTGCCAGCAGCCAATCGCCAGGGGCTGGAAACACCATATATTTT. The variable domain in full, with the rest retrieved from reference TRBV16 and TRBJ1-3, is GEEVAQTPKHLVRGEGQKAKLYCAPIKGHSYVFWYQQVLKNEFKFLISFQNENVFDETGMPKERFSAKCLPNSPCSLEIQATKLEDSAVYFCASSQSPGAGNTIYFGEGSWLTVV.

CDR3 region: CASSYFQGAYTDTQYF. The CDR3 DNA reads as TGTGCCAGCAGTTACTTTCAGGGGGCGTACACAGATACGCAGTATTTT. V usage is TRBV6-6 and J usage is TRBJ2-3; 8 bases are a match to TRBD1. The trim removed 1 base at V and 2 bases at J, leaving 5 bases unmatched. The CDR3 runs 16 residues. The germline CDR1 and CDR2 sequences are MNHNY and SVGAGI (reference sequence).

On this clone: The junction differs from germline at one of its ends, possibly a read error. J is TRBJ2-1 and V is TRBV7-8, with D possibly being TRBD2 (5 bases). The V gene's germline CDR1 is SGHVS and CDR2 FQNEAQ. CDR3 length: 11 amino acids. CDR3 nucleotides: TGTGCCAGCAGCCTCGGACTGCCCACGGTCTTC. Amino acids: CASSLGLPTVF.

The chain has TRBV7-2 and TRBJ2-1; D gene ambiguous. The CDR3 is 11 amino acids. V was trimmed by 2 bases and J by 7 bases, leaving 3 bases between them. Per the germline V gene, CDR1 is SGHTA and CDR2 is FQGNSA. As DNA, the CDR3 is TGTGCCAGCAGCTTACGGAATGAGCAGTTCTTC. Amino acid sequence: CASSLRNEQFF.